Following are 9 T cell receptor beta chains from one sample sequenced in a study of blood T cell repertoires in COVID-19. The assay was immunoSEQ multiplex PCR, and TCRdb's table has in-frame clones only and misses some. The data show about 48,000 clones, around 85% seen once. Specimen: peripheral blood. These receptor sequences come from an older woman with acute or convalescent COVID-19.

V gene TRBV2 combines with J gene TRBJ2-5; TRBD1 aligns across 9 bases. Germline V lookup: CDR1 SNHLY, CDR2 FYNNEI. Germline trimming cut 7 bases from V and 2 bases from J; bases unmatched to any gene: 2. This CDR3 contains 13 residues. The CDR3 nucleotides are TGTGCCAGCAACAGGGGGCGGCAAGAGACCCAGTACTTC. It translates to CASNRGRQETQYF.

This sequence joins TRBV10-3 and TRBJ2-3; tentative D call: TRBD2 (6 bases). The CDR3 loop spans 13 amino acids. V was shortened by 11 bases and J by 3 bases, with 15 bases between the two germline ends. The germline gives CDR1 ENHRY, CDR2 SYGVKD. As DNA, the CDR3 is TGTGCCGCCGGGGGAGGAGGAACAGATACGCAGTATTTT. This translates into CAAGGGGTDTQYF.

The chain joins TRBV29-1 to TRBJ2-3, with TRBD2 matching 10 bases. The CDR3 is made up of 16 amino acids. Germline CDR1 reads SQVTM; CDR2 reads ANQGSEA. Trimming cost V 3 bases and J 4 bases; bases outside gene matches: 10. The CDR3 nucleotides are TGCAGCGTTGAGGGGCTTAGCGGGGGGAGGGCAGATACGCAGTATTTT. The encoded protein is CSVEGLSGGRADTQYF.

This chain joins TRBV4-1 and TRBJ2-7, with D unclear. With 0 bases removed from V and 3 bases from J, the gap between germline ends came to 6 bases. The germline V gene encodes CDR1 MGHRA and CDR2 YSYEKL. The CDR3 has 13 residues. In nucleotides, the CDR3 is TGCGCCAGCAGCCAAGACCCGTTCTACGAGCAGTACTTC. Translation gives CASSQDPFYEQYF.

In this sample, this clone turned up a few times. The J gene is TRBJ1-2, the V gene TRBV6-5; the match to TRBD1 covers 8 bases. CDR1 and CDR2 from the germline V gene are MNHEY and SVGAGI. Trimming at V came to 5 bases and at J to 12 bases, leaving 8 bases not matched to a gene. The CDR3 spans 12 residues. The chain's CDR3 is CASSPGQGPDTF. The CDR3 DNA reads TGTGCCAGCAGTCCAGGACAGGGCCCTGACACCTTC.

The gene calls are TRBV18 and TRBJ2-5; D not resolved. Germline values: CDR1 KGHSH, CDR2 LQKENI. The ends were cut back, 0 bases at V and 2 bases at J, with 7 bases in the middle. The CDR3 spans 14 residues. DNA of the CDR3: TGTGCCAGCTCACCACCAATCGGGCAAGAGACCCAGTACTTC. Its protein is CASSPPIGQETQYF. Variable domain in full (rest from reference TRBV18 and TRBJ2-5): NAGVMQNPRHLVRRRGQEARLRCSPMKGHSHVYWYRQLPEEGLKFMVYLQKENIIDESGMPKERFSAEFPKEGPSILRIQQVVRGDSAAYFCASSPPIGQETQYFGPGTRLLVL.

This clone is medium-sized within its sample. The genes are TRBV5-6 and TRBJ2-5; D might be TRBD1 (5 bases). Germline CDR1 reads SGHDT; CDR2 reads YYEEEE. CDR3 length: 14 amino acids. The ends were cut back, 0 bases at V and 5 bases at J, with 11 bases in the middle. The DNA for the CDR3 is TGTGCCAGCAGCTTGGATGCCGCAGGGGAGACCCAGTACTTC. Its translation is CASSLDAAGETQYF.

V usage is TRBV5-4 and J usage is TRBJ2-5; TRBD1 matches 7 bases. There are 15 residues in the CDR3. The V gene's germline CDR1 is SGHNT and CDR2 YYREEE (reference sequence). Trimming cost V 1 base and J 3 bases; bases outside gene matches: 6. The CDR3 sequence is CASSLLGTAEETQYF. CDR3 DNA: TGTGCCAGCAGCTTGCTAGGGACAGCTGAAGAGACCCAGTACTTC.

The chain is built from TRBV27 and TRBJ1-1, with D possibly matching TRBD1 (5 bases). Germline V gene sequence: CDR1 MNHEY, CDR2 SMNVEV (reference sequence). Trimming removed 3 bases from V and 1 base from J, with 12 bases in between. CDR3 length: 15 residues. The CDR3 sequence: CASSFPGSQNTEAFF. The CDR3 DNA reads as TGTGCCAGCAGTTTCCCAGGGTCGCAGAACACTGAAGCTTTCTTT.